This T cell receptor (beta chain) comes out of a study of shared clonotypes between healthy human individuals. Whole-study results and caveats: Four donors showed sharing of around 5% of naive CD4 clonotypes.

With regard to this clone: Its antigen is not identified.

Sequencing was at deep level. Profiling relied on immunoSEQ multiplex PCR, and the TCRdb table lists in-frame clones only, not all of them. This sample carries more than 1.2 million clones, approximately 98.5% of them seen once, and the ten largest clones take about 0.35%. This CDR3 is 10 amino acids long. Trimming took 10 bases from V and 10 from J, leaving 10 bases between them. Germline V CDR1 and CDR2: MDHEN, SYDVKM. The receptor was derived from a man aged 25 to 45 in good health. The rearrangement uses TRBV28 and TRBJ1-4; no reliable D call. The specimen was naive CD4+ T cells sorted from blood. Subset noted: CD45RA+ positively selected. CDR3 protein: CATDGGKLFF. The CDR3, as DNA: TGTGCCACCGACGGAGGAAAACTGTTTTTT.